These 31 T cell receptor beta chains were all obtained from the same sample, sequenced in a study of T cells in Graves' hyperthyroidism and ophthalmopathy. Amplification of TCR beta CDR3 regions was performed using RNA transcripts as template. HTBI primers were the set used in a first-round RT-PCR of the TCR CDR3. MiXCR was run by TCRdb on the multiplex PCR reads, yielding one entry per CDR3 protein. This table holds about 340,000 distinct CDR3 sequences, 21% found once. The sequencing input was blood. These receptors all come from a woman aged 50 to 65 with Graves' hyperthyroidism.

This clonotype was seen only a few times. J is TRBJ1-6 and V is TRBV5-1; D call uncertain. The CDR3 contains 13 residues. Trimming took off 0 bases at V and 8 bases at J, with 6 bases between the two ends. The V gene's germline CDR1 is SGHRS and CDR2 YFSETQ. The CDR3 region is CASSLDGDSPLHF. The CDR3 coding sequence is TGCGCCAGCAGCTTGGACGGTGATTCACCCCTCCACTTT.

This clonotype was counted many times. The chain is built from TRBV7-8 and TRBJ2-3; no clear D. This CDR3 has 14 amino acids. From germline, CDR1 is SGHVS and CDR2 FQNEAQ. V lost 5 bases, J lost 3 bases, and 12 bases lay in between. CDR3 in DNA: TGTGCCAGCAGCCCGACCACGGGTACAGATACGCAGTATTTT. It translates to CASSPTTGTDTQYF. The full variable domain, in which reference TRBV7-8 and TRBJ2-3 provide the parts outside the CDR3, is GAGVSQSPRYKVAKRGQDVALRCDPISGHVSLFWYQQALGQGPEFLTYFQNEAQLDKSGLPSDRFFAERPEGSVSTLKIQRTQQEDSAVYLCASSPTTGTDTQYFGPGTRLTVL.

This chain uses TRBV7-8 with TRBJ2-2; D not resolved. This CDR3 spans 16 amino acids. CDR1 and CDR2 from the germline V gene are SGHVS and FQNEAQ. The V gene lost 1 base and the J gene lost 2 bases, with 11 bases spanning the gap. The CDR3 DNA follows: TGTGCCAGCAGCTTAGGAGTCGACTGTAACACCGGGGAGCTGTTTTTT. It codes for CASSLGVDCNTGELFF.

This sequence joins TRBV4-1 and TRBJ1-5; 7 bases line up with TRBD1. Looked up from germline, CDR1 is MGHRA and CDR2 is YSYEKL. The CDR3 sequence is 15 residues long. The J segment lost 6 bases and the V segment lost 1 base, leaving 6 bases of the junction unmatched. The CDR3 DNA sequence: TGCGCCAGCAGCCAAGGGGAGGGGGCGGGTCAGCCCCAGCATTTT. Amino acid sequence: CASSQGEGAGQPQHF.

There are many counts of this clonotype. V is TRBV6-1 and J is TRBJ2-3; 12 bases are a match to TRBD2. V was pared by 6 bases and J by 2 bases, with 3 bases of the junction left unmatched. This CDR3 spans 15 amino acids. Germline CDR1 reads MNHNS; CDR2 reads SASEGT. The CDR3: CASRGTSGFTDTQYF. In DNA, the CDR3 is TGTGCCAGCAGGGGGACTAGCGGGTTCACAGATACGCAGTATTTT.

Regarding this clonotype: A much larger clone sits a single nucleotide away, making a read error possible. Here the CDR3 reads CSARAGVYEQYF. The DNA for the CDR3 is TGCAGTGCTAGAGCGGGAGTGTACGAGCAGTACTTC. V and J are TRBV20-1 and TRBJ2-7, with TRBD2 as a possible D gene (6 bases). V was clipped by 1 base and J by 4 bases, with 8 bases between them. Per the germline V gene, CDR1 is DFQATT and CDR2 is SNEGSKA (reference sequence). The CDR3 is 12 residues long.

The table lists this clonotype with many counts. This chain connects TRBV19 to TRBJ1-5, with TRBD1 identical over 8 bases. The CDR3 length is 15 residues. J gave up 7 bases and V 5 bases, and 10 bases lay outside the gene matches. The germline CDR1 and CDR2 sequences are LNHDA and SQIVND (reference sequence). The CDR3 spells CASSRDRLEGQPQHF. The DNA of the CDR3 is TGTGCCAGTAGTCGGGACAGGCTGGAAGGGCAGCCCCAGCATTTT.

This clonotype came up many times. The V call is TRBV12-3 or TRBV12-4, the J call TRBJ2-2; no clear D. The CDR3 spans 12 residues. Trimming took off 6 bases at V and 5 bases at J, with 7 bases between the two ends. Here the CDR3 reads CASSSRTGELFF. CDR3 nucleotides: TGTGCCAGCAGCTCTAGGACCGGGGAGCTGTTTTTT.

V gene TRBV20-1 combines with J gene TRBJ2-4; 9 nucleotides line up with TRBD1. The V gene end was trimmed by 5 bases and the J gene end by 6 bases; junction bases not matched to a gene: 5. The CDR3 is 13 amino acids. Germline CDR1 and CDR2: DFQATT and SNEGSKA (reference sequence). The CDR3 spells CSAGTGSGNIQYF. The CDR3 DNA follows: TGCAGTGCTGGGACAGGGTCTGGAAACATTCAGTACTTC.

This clonotype was seen many times. The chain has TRBV5-1 and TRBJ2-5; D could derive from TRBD1 or TRBD2 (5 bases each). Trimming stripped 4 bases from V and 5 bases from J, with 12 bases between. There are 13 residues in the CDR3. Per germline, CDR1 SGHRS and CDR2 YFSETQ. The CDR3 protein is CASSMGTGETQYF. CDR3 in DNA: TGCGCCAGCAGCATGGGGACCGGGGAGACCCAGTACTTC.

This clonotype was observed many times. The gene calls are TRBV2 and TRBJ2-5, with 7 bases matching TRBD1. CDR3 size: 11 residues. J gave up 13 bases and V 7 bases, and 9 bases lay outside the gene matches. CDR1 is SNHLY and CDR2 is FYNNEI in the germline V gene. CDR3 loop: CASKRTGPLYF. The CDR3 bases are TGTGCCAGCAAACGGACAGGCCCCTTGTACTTC. The whole variable domain, filled in from reference TRBV2 and TRBJ2-5, reads EPEVTQTPSHQVTQMGQEVILRCVPISNHLYFYWYRQILGQKVEFLVSFYNNEISEKSEIFDDQFSVERPDGSNFTLKIRSTKLEDSAMYFCASKRTGPLYFGPGTRLLVL.

This chain links TRBV29-1 with TRBJ2-2, with TRBD1 as a possible D gene (6 bases). V was shortened by 4 bases and J by 4 bases, with 7 bases between the two germline ends. This CDR3 has 12 amino acids. Germline CDR1 reads SQVTM; CDR2 reads ANQGSEA. CDR3 amino acids: CSVVGGTGELFF. CDR3 DNA sequence: TGCAGCGTTGTAGGGGGCACCGGGGAGCTGTTTTTT.

This clonotype was recorded at least ten times. The V gene is TRBV11-2, the J gene TRBJ2-1; weak D call: TRBD1 (5 bases). This CDR3 contains 15 residues. The V and J ends lost 0 bases and 4 bases respectively, with 10 bases between them. Germline assignment: CDR1 SGHAT and CDR2 FQNNGV. CDR3: CASSLDLGRYNEQFF. The CDR3 bases are TGTGCCAGCAGCTTAGATCTGGGGCGATACAATGAGCAGTTCTTC.

The J gene is TRBJ1-1, the V gene TRBV28; D gene ambiguous. V was pared by 2 bases and J by 1 base, with 11 bases between. This CDR3 comprises 15 residues. Germline CDR1 reads MDHEN; CDR2 reads SYDVKM. The CDR3 DNA follows: TGTGCCAGCAGTTTAACGGGTGCCGGGAACACTGAAGCTTTCTTT. The encoded protein is CASSLTGAGNTEAFF. Drawing the rest from reference TRBV28 and TRBJ1-1, the complete variable domain is DVKVTQSSRYLVKRTGEKVFLECVQDMDHENMFWYRQDPGLGLRLIYFSYDVKMKEKGDIPEGYSVSREKKERFSLILESASTNQTSMYLCASSLTGAGNTEAFFGQGTRLTVV.

This clonotype was counted a few times. V gene TRBV19 combines with J gene TRBJ2-5; D not resolved. Germline loops: CDR1 LNHDA, CDR2 SQIVND (reference sequence). V was shortened by 3 bases and J by 2 bases, with 7 bases between the two germline ends. This CDR3 is built from 13 residues. The CDR3 DNA follows: TGTGCCAGTAGTATGAACCGTCAAGAGACCCAGTACTTC. Translation gives CASSMNRQETQYF.

In this sample, this clonotype turned up many times. The chain recombines TRBV2 with TRBJ1-2; 7 bases match TRBD1. The junction had 10 bases not matched to a gene; V was cut back by 6 bases and J by 3 bases. Germline CDR1 is SNHLY and CDR2 is FYNNEI. This CDR3 is built from 15 residues. The CDR3 DNA follows: TGTGCCAGCAGGGAACCTACAGGGGACTACTATGGCTACACCTTC. This translates into CASREPTGDYYGYTF. The variable domain in full, with the rest retrieved from reference TRBV2 and TRBJ1-2, is EPEVTQTPSHQVTQMGQEVILRCVPISNHLYFYWYRQILGQKVEFLVSFYNNEISEKSEIFDDQFSVERPDGSNFTLKIRSTKLEDSAMYFCASREPTGDYYGYTFGSGTRLTVV.

This clonotype was found many times. The gene calls are TRBV6-1 and TRBJ2-5; TRBD2 matches at 7 bases. The germline gives CDR1 MNHNS, CDR2 SASEGT. CDR3 length equals 16 residues. J was trimmed by 5 bases and V by 6 bases; bases with no gene match: 15. CDR3 sequence (DNA): TGTGCCAGCAGCCCCGGGACTATCTCGGGGATGGAGACCCAGTACTTC. This encodes CASSPGTISGMETQYF.

This clonotype was detected a few times. CDR3 residues: CASSSTESSGANVLTF. CDR3 nucleotides: TGTGCCAGCAGTTCGACGGAGAGCTCTGGGGCCAACGTCCTGACTTTC. The V and J genes are TRBV28 and TRBJ2-6; D is ambiguous. The CDR3 totals 16 residues. Germline V gives CDR1 MDHEN, CDR2 SYDVKM. The germline V and J ends were trimmed by 4 bases and 0 bases, with 10 bases remaining between them.

This clonotype was recorded at least ten times. This chain joins TRBV18 and TRBJ2-7; tentative D call: TRBD2 (7 bases). CDR3 size: 15 residues. With 3 bases removed from V and 0 bases from J, the gap between germline ends came to 12 bases. Germline V gene sequence: CDR1 KGHSH, CDR2 LQKENI. The CDR3 here is CASSPGGAVSYEQYF. Here the CDR3 DNA reads TGTGCCAGCTCACCTGGGGGGGCGGTCTCCTACGAGCAGTACTTC.

The chain combines TRBV10-2 with TRBJ2-7; 8 bases fit TRBD1. Germline-derived CDR1 and CDR2 are WSHSY and SAAADI. The V and J ends lost 4 bases and 2 bases, in that order; junction bases with no gene match: 7. The CDR3 spans 15 residues. CDR3 nucleotide sequence: TGCGCCAGCAGTGGGATTATACAGGGGGCCTACGAGCAGTACTTC. This sequence encodes CASSGIIQGAYEQYF.

This clonotype occurred many times. The chain uses TRBV12-5 and TRBJ2-2, with unresolved D. The CDR3 is made up of 17 amino acids. The germline CDR1 and CDR2 sequences are LGHNT and FRNRAP. Trimming took off 0 bases at V and 1 base at J, with 12 bases between the two ends. CDR3 bases: TGTGCTAGTGGTTTGGTACTGAGGCCGGGGAACACCGGGGAGCTGTTTTTT. Translating gives CASGLVLRPGNTGELFF.

V is TRBV5-6 and J is TRBJ1-4, with no clear D. V gave up 0 bases and J gave up 0 bases, with 6 bases separating them. CDR3 size: 15 residues. Germline assignment: CDR1 SGHDT and CDR2 YYEEEE. CDR3 protein: CASSLETATNEKLFF. CDR3 coding DNA: TGTGCCAGCAGCTTGGAAACCGCAACTAATGAAAAACTGTTTTTT.

This clonotype was counted between two and nine times. A much larger clonotype is one base distant, so this may be a read error. The V gene is TRBV6-2 or TRBV6-3, the J gene TRBJ2-2; 7 nucleotides agree with TRBD2. The CDR3 is 16 amino acids. Germline CDR1 and CDR2: MNHEY and SVGEGT. The CDR3, as DNA: TGTGCCAGCAGTTACTTTCTAGCGGCGAACACCGGGGGGCTGTTTTTT. It specifies CASSYFLAANTGGLFF.

This clonotype was detected ten times or more. The chain recombines TRBV11-3 with TRBJ1-2; 11 bases line up with TRBD1. With V trimmed by 4 bases and J by 8 bases, 6 bases remained unmatched. CDR3 length equals 14 residues. Germline lookup yields CDR1 SGHNT and CDR2 YENEEA. The CDR3 DNA is TGTGCCAGCAGCTCAGCCGGGACAGGGGGAGGCTACACCTTC. Encoded protein: CASSSAGTGGGYTF.

The DNA of the CDR3 is TGTGCCAGTAAGGGACAGGGATGGTCCGGGGAGCTGTTTTTT. This codes for CASKGQGWSGELFF. The chain is built from TRBV19 and TRBJ2-2, with 9 bases aligning to TRBD1. From germline, CDR1 is LNHDA and CDR2 SQIVND (reference sequence). J lost 6 bases, V lost 7 bases, and 6 bases had no gene match. CDR3 length: 14 residues.

This clonotype was detected ten times or more. DNA for the CDR3: TGCAGTGCTAGAGGCCCTGGGCAGGGTTCCTACGAGCAGTACTTC. This sequence encodes CSARGPGQGSYEQYF. The chain employs TRBV20-1 and TRBJ2-7, with D possibly being TRBD1 (5 bases). Germline V gene data show CDR1 as DFQATT and CDR2 as SNEGSKA (reference sequence). V gave up 1 base and J gave up 1 base, with 14 bases separating them. The CDR3 extends over 15 amino acids.

This clonotype was counted many times. This sequence joins TRBV18 and TRBJ1-2; 7 bases align to TRBD1. The CDR3 has 15 residues. V was pared by 0 bases and J by 8 bases, with 9 bases of the junction left unmatched. CDR1 KGHSH and CDR2 LQKENI come from the germline V gene. The CDR3 DNA reads TGTGCCAGCTCACCACCCGGGACAGCATCGTGGGGCTACACCTTC. Translating it yields CASSPPGTASWGYTF. Supplemented by reference TRBV18 and TRBJ1-2, the full variable domain reads NAGVMQNPRHLVRRRGQEARLRCSPMKGHSHVYWYRQLPEEGLKFMVYLQKENIIDESGMPKERFSAEFPKEGPSILRIQQVVRGDSAAYFCASSPPGTASWGYTFGSGTRLTVV.

The rearrangement uses TRBV7-6 and TRBJ2-5; 7 bases map to TRBD1. Germline V gene lookup returns CDR1 SGHVS and CDR2 FNYEAQ. After removal of 4 bases from V and 1 base from J, the junction contained 3 bases not matched to a gene. The CDR3 totals 14 residues. The CDR3 DNA sequence: TGTGCCAGCAGCTACGGACAGGCCCAAGAGACCCAGTACTTC. It specifies CASSYGQAQETQYF.

This clonotype was counted ten times or more. The chain is built from TRBV18 and TRBJ2-3; possibly TRBD2 for D (5 bases). Deletions cut 3 bases from V and 7 bases from J, with 17 bases between. The CDR3 contains 15 residues. Germline V gene sequence: CDR1 KGHSH, CDR2 LQKENI. Written as DNA, the CDR3 is TGTGCCAGCTCACCTAACACGGCGGAGCGGAATACGCAGTATTTT. Translating it yields CASSPNTAERNTQYF.

This clonotype was observed a few times. The chain has TRBV7-9 and TRBJ1-2, with a possible D match to TRBD1 (5 bases). The germline gives CDR1 SEHNR, CDR2 FQNEAQ (reference sequence). Deletions cut 5 bases from V and 2 bases from J, with 12 bases between. This CDR3 is built from 14 residues. The chain's CDR3 is CASSSRVPNYGYTF. The CDR3 DNA reads as TGTGCCAGCAGCAGCAGGGTTCCCAACTATGGCTACACCTTC.

This clonotype was seen only a few times. The chain joins TRBV2 to TRBJ2-2, with 12 bases lining up with TRBD2. Germline-derived CDR1 and CDR2 are SNHLY and FYNNEI. After removal of 9 bases from V and 4 bases from J, the junction contained 6 bases not matched to a gene. The CDR3 covers 15 residues. CDR3 amino acids: CASSRGLAGTGELFF. DNA of the CDR3: TGTGCCAGTAGTAGGGGACTAGCGGGCACCGGGGAGCTGTTTTTT.